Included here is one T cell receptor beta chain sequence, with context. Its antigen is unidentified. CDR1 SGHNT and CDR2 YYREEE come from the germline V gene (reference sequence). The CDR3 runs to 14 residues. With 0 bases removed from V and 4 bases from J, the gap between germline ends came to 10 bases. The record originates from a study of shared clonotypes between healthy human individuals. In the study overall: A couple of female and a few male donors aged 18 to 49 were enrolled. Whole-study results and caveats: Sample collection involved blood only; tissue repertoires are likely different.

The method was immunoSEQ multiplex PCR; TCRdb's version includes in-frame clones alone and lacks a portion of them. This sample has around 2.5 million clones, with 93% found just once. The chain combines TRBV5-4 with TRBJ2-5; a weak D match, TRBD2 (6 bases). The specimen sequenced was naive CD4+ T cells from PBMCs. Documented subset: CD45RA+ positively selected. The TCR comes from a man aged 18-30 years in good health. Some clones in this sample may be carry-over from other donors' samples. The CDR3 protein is CASSLGPAGETQYF. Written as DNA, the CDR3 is TGTGCCAGCAGCTTGGGGCCAGCGGGAGAGACCCAGTACTTC. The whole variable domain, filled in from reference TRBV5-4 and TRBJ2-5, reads ETGVTQSPTHLIKTRGQQVTLRCSSQSGHNTVSWYQQALGQGPQFIFQYYREEENGRGNFPPRFSGLQFPNYSSELNVNALELDDSALYLCASSLGPAGETQYFGPGTRLLVL.